The 6 T cell receptor beta chains below all came from one sample that was sequenced in a study of control samples from healthy donors and cancer patients. TCRdb's table, derived via immunoSEQ multiplex PCR, lists solely in-frame clones and lacks some. Of approximately 100,000 clones detected, 80% to 90% appear once; the ten largest clones hold roughly 14%. The sequencing sample was made of blood. Source of these receptors: a man aged 25-45 years in good health.

V is TRBV7-9 and J is TRBJ2-5; the match to TRBD1 covers 10 bases. J lost 4 bases, V lost 5 bases, and 7 bases had no gene match. The CDR3 covers 15 residues. Germline V gene sequence: CDR1 SEHNR, CDR2 FQNEAQ (reference sequence). The CDR3 region has the DNA TGTGCCAGCAGCCCTTCCCGGGACAGGGGAGAGACCCAGTACTTC. Its protein product is CASSPSRDRGETQYF.

The V gene is TRBV7-2, the J gene TRBJ1-1, with 9 positions matching TRBD1. From germline, CDR1 is SGHTA and CDR2 FQGNSA. CDR3 length: 14 residues. After removal of 5 bases from V and 4 bases from J, the junction contained 5 bases not matched to a gene. The CDR3 here is CASSPRGQGTEAFF. The DNA for the CDR3 is TGTGCCAGCAGCCCCCGGGGACAGGGCACTGAAGCTTTCTTT.

This chain uses TRBV29-1 with TRBJ1-2; 9 bases are shared with TRBD1. The CDR3 spans 15 residues. The germline V gene encodes CDR1 SQVTM and CDR2 ANQGSEA. The V gene end was trimmed by 6 bases and the J gene end by 3 bases; junction bases not matched to a gene: 11. CDR3 region: CSVGGGRDRDYGYTF. DNA of the CDR3: TGCAGCGTAGGGGGGGGCCGGGACAGGGACTATGGCTACACCTTC.

V and J are TRBV4-3 and TRBJ1-6; D is undetermined. The V end was cut by 2 bases, the J end by 10 bases, with 12 bases between. This CDR3 region has 14 residues. Germline values: CDR1 LGHNA, CDR2 YSLEER. The CDR3 region has the DNA TGCGCCAGCAGCCAATCTGAACGGGAGTCACCCCTCCACTTT. The encoded protein is CASSQSERESPLHF.

This clone occurred once. The V call is TRBV30, the J call TRBJ2-2, with 8 bases aligning to TRBD2. This CDR3 is 14 amino acids long. V was clipped by 5 bases and J by 0 bases; unmatched bases: 2. Germline CDR1 is GTSNPN and CDR2 is SVGIG (reference sequence). CDR3 bases: TGTGCCTGGGGAGCGGGAGCGAACACCGGGGAGCTGTTTTTT. Protein product: CAWGAGANTGELFF.

V usage is TRBV6-4 and J usage is TRBJ1-2, with D perhaps TRBD1 (5 bases). This CDR3 comprises 15 residues. V gave up 5 bases and J gave up 3 bases, with 16 bases separating them. The germline CDR1 and CDR2 sequences are MRHNA and SNTAGT. CDR3 coding DNA: TGTGCCAGCAGTCTCAATCAACCCAGGGACTATGGCTACACCTTC. Amino acids: CASSLNQPRDYGYTF.